This TCR beta chain was identified in a study of cytomegalovirus exposure and HLA in healthy donors. Findings and limits, study-wide: In a later analysis, CMV-associated beta chains were mostly HLA-associated, it appeared. When a later analysis was performed, an Asian-associated ancestry cluster reportedly had fewer N-insertions than the roughly 690-donor mean. In a later analysis, a missense DCLRE1C variant was linked to TCR beta V- and J-gene trimming.

As to this clone: Its antigen remains unidentified.

The primer mix had 60 Vbeta and 13 Jbeta primers. Data came from immunoSEQ multiplex PCR; TCRdb stores just in-frame clones and leaves some out. The sample records 130,000 to 150,000 clones, 79% being singletons. Sequenced sample: PBMCs. This clonotype originated in a man aged 18 to 29 in good health and CMV-seronegative.

This CDR3 is CASSYSPDSNYGYTF. In nucleotides, the CDR3 is TGTGCCAGCAGTTACTCTCCGGACTCAAACTATGGCTACACCTTC. This chain joins TRBV6-5 and TRBJ1-2; D gene uncertain. Trimming took 0 bases from V and 2 from J, leaving 10 bases between them. Germline CDR1 is MNHEY and CDR2 is SVGAGI. The CDR3 extends over 15 amino acids.